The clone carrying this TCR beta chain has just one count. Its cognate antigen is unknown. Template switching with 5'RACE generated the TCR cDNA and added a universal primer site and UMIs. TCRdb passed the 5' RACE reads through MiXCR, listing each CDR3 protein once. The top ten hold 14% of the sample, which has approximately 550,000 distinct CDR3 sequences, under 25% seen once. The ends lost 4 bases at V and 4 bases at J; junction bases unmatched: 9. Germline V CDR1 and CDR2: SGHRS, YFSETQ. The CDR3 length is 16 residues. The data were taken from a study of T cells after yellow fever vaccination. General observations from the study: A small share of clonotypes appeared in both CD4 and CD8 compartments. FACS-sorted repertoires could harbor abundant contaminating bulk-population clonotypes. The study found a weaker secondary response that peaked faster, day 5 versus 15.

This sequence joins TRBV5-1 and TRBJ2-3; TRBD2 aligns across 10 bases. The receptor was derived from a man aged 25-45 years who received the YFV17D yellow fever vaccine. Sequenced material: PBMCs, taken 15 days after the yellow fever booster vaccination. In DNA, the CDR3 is TGCGCCAGCAGCCCTGGGGCACTAGCGGGGTCAGATACGCAGTATTTT. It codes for CASSPGALAGSDTQYF.